This T cell receptor beta chain was recorded in a study of T cells after yellow fever vaccination. Study conclusions and caveats: Contaminants from the bulk population, in the form of abundant clonotypes, could be found in FACS-sorted repertoires. Overlap between CD4 and CD8 compartments was detected for a small share of clonotypes. The booster response re-showed most primary clones: 95% to 96% CD4, approximately 90% CD8. When the response was secondary, it was weaker but reached its peak faster, day 5 versus 15.

In this sample, this clonotype turned up a few times. The antigen is unknown. TCRdb re-analysed the 5' RACE reads in MiXCR, keeping a single row per CDR3 protein. The table records around 300,000 distinct CDR3 sequences, 13% of them present only once. With 1 base clipped from V and 1 base from J, the junction kept 13 bases outside the gene matches. The CDR3 contains 20 residues. Germline V gene sequence: CDR1 DFQATT, CDR2 SNEGSKA (reference sequence). The sample in question was CD4+ T cells sorted from PBMCs, obtained 45 days after the yellow fever booster vaccination. The receptor was isolated from a man between 25 and 39 years old who received the YFV17D yellow fever vaccine. The V call is TRBV20-1, the J call TRBJ2-1; 13 bases match TRBD2. DNA for the CDR3: TGCAGTGCTAGAGCAAGAACTAGCGGGAGGGCCATAGGGTCCTACAATGAGCAGTTCTTC. Translation: CSARARTSGRAIGSYNEQFF.